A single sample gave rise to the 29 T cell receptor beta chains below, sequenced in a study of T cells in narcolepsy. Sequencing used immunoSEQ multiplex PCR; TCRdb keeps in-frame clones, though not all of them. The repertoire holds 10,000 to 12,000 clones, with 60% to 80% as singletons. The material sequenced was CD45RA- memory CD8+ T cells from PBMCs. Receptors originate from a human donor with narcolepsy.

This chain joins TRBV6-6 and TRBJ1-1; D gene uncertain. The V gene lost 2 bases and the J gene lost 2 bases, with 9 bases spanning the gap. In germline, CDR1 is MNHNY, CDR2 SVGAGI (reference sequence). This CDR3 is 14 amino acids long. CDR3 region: CASSYPGVNTEAFF. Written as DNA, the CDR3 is TGTGCCAGCAGTTACCCCGGGGTAAACACTGAAGCTTTCTTT.

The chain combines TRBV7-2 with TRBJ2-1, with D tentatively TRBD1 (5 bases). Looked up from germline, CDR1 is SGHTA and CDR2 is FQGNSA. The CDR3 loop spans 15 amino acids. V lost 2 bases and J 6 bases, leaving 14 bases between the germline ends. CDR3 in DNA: TGTGCCAGCAGCTTAAGGGGAACTCTTTCCAATGAGCAGTTCTTC. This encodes CASSLRGTLSNEQFF.

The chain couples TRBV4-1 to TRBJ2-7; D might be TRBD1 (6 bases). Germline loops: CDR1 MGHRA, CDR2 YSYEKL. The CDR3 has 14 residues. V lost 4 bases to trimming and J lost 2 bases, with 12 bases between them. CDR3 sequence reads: CASSPKDSTYEQYF. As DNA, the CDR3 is TGCGCCAGCAGCCCTAAGGACAGTACCTACGAGCAGTACTTC.

CDR3 sequence (DNA): TGTGCTAGTGGTTCTCCCTGGACTAGCGGGGAAGCCGGGGAGCTGTTTTTT. This gives the protein CASGSPWTSGEAGELFF. The chain uses TRBV12-5 and TRBJ2-2; TRBD2 aligns across 12 bases. With V trimmed by 4 bases and J by 6 bases, 9 bases remained unmatched. In germline, CDR1 is LGHNT, CDR2 FRNRAP. The CDR3 extends over 17 amino acids.

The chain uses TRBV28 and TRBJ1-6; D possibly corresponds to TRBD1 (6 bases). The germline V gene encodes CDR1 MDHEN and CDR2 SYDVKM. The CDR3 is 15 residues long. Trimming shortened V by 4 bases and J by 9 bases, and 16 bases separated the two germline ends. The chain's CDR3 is CASSSGGDTGSPLHF. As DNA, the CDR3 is TGTGCCAGCAGTTCCGGAGGGGACACGGGTTCACCCCTCCACTTT.

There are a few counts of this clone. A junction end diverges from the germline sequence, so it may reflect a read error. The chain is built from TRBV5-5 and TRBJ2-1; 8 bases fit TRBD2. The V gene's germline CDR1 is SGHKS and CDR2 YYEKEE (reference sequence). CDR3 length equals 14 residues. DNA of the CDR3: TGCGCCAGCAGCCTATGGACTAGCCACAATGAGCAGTTCTTC. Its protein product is CASSLWTSHNEQFF.

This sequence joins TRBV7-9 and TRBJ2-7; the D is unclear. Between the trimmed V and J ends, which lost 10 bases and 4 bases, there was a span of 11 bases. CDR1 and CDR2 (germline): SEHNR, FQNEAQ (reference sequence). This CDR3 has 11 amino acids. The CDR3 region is CATLSGYEQYF. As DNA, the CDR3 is TGTGCCACCCTCTCCGGTTACGAGCAGTACTTC.

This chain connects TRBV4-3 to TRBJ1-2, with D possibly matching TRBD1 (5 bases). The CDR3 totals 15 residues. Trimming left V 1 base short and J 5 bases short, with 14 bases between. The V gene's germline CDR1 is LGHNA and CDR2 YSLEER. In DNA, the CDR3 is TGCGCCAGCAGCCAAGTCCGCAGGGCCACGTATGGCTACACCTTC. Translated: CASSQVRRATYGYTF.

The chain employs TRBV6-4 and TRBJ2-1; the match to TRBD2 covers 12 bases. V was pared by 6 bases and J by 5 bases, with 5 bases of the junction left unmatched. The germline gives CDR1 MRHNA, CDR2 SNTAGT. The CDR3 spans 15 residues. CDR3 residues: CASRRLAGDHNEQFF. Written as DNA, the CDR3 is TGTGCCAGCAGACGACTAGCGGGGGACCACAATGAGCAGTTCTTC.

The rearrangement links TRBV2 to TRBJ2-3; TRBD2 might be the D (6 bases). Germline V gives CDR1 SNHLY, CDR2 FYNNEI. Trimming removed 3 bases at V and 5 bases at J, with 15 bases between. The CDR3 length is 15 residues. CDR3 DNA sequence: TGTGCCAGCAGTGAGGCGGGGCTCAACGGAGATACGCAGTATTTT. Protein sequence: CASSEAGLNGDTQYF.

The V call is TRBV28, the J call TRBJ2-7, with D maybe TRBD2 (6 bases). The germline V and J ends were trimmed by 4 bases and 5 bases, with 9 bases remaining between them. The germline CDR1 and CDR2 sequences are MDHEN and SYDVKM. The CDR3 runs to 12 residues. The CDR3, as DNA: TGTGCCAGCAGTTACCCGGGGGACGAGCAGTACTTC. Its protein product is CASSYPGDEQYF. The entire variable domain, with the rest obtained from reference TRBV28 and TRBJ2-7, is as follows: DVKVTQSSRYLVKRTGEKVFLECVQDMDHENMFWYRQDPGLGLRLIYFSYDVKMKEKGDIPEGYSVSREKKERFSLILESASTNQTSMYLCASSYPGDEQYFGPGTRLTVT.

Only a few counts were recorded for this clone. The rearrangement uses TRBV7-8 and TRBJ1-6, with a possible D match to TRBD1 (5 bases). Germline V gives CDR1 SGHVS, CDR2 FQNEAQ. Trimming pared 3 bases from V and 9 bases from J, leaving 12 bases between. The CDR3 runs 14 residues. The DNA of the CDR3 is TGTGCCAGCAGCTTTATTCGCAGGGTTTCACCCCTCCACTTT. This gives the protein CASSFIRRVSPLHF.

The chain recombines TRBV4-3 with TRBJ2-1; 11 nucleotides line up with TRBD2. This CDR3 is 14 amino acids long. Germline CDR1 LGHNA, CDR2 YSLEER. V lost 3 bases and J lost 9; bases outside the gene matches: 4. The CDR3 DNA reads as TGCGCCAGCAGCCACTGGACTAGCGGGTTTGAGCAGTTCTTC. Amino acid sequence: CASSHWTSGFEQFF.

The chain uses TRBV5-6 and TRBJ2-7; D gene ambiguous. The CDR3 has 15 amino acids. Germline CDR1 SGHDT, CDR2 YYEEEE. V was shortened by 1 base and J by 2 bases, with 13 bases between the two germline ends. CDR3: CASSLLGQAAYEQYF. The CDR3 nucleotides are TGTGCCAGCAGCTTGCTAGGGCAGGCTGCCTACGAGCAGTACTTC.

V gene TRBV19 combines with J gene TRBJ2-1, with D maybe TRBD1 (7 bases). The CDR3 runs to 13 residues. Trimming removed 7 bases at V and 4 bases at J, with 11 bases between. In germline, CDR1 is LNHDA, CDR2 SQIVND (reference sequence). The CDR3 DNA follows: TGTGCCAGTACCAGGGGGGAGTACAATGAGCAGTTCTTC. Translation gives CASTRGEYNEQFF. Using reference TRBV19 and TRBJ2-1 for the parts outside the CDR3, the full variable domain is DGGITQSPKYLFRKEGQNVTLSCEQNLNHDAMYWYRQDPGQGLRLIYYSQIVNDFQKGDIAEGYSVSREKKESFPLTVTSAQKNPTAFYLCASTRGEYNEQFFGPGTRLTVL.

CDR3 sequence (DNA): TGTGCCAGCACGGGACTAGCGGGGACTGAGCAGTTCTTC. Its protein product is CASTGLAGTEQFF. The V call is TRBV27, the J call TRBJ2-1, with TRBD2 identical over 13 bases. V shed 7 bases and J 9 bases; nucleotides not matched to a gene: 3. The CDR3 has 13 residues. CDR1 is MNHEY, CDR2 SMNVEV, per germline (reference sequence).

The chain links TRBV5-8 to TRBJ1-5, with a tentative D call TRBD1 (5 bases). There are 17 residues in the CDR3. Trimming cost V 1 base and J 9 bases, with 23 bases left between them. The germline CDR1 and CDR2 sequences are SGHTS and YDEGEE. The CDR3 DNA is TGTGCCAGCAGCTTGTACGGGACCTCGGAGGAGGCTAGGCCCCAGCATTTT. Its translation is CASSLYGTSEEARPQHF.

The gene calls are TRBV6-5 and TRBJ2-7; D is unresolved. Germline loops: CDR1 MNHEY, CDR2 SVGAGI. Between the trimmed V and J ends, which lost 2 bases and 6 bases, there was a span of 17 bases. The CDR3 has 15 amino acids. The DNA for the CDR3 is TGTGCCAGCAGTTACACGGTAGGAGTACCTGGCGAGCAGTACTTC. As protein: CASSYTVGVPGEQYF.

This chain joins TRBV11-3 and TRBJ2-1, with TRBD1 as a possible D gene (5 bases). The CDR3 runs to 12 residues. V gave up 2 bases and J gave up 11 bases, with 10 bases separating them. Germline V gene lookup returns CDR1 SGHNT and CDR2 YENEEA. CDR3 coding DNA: TGTGCCAGCAGCTTACGGCAGGGAAAGCAGTTCTTC. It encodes CASSLRQGKQFF. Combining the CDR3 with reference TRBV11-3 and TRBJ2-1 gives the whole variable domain EAGVVQSPRYKIIEKKQPVAFWCNPISGHNTLYWYLQNLGQGPELLIRYENEEAVDDSQLPKDRFSAERLKGVDSTLKIQPAELGDSAVYLCASSLRQGKQFFGPGTRLTVL.

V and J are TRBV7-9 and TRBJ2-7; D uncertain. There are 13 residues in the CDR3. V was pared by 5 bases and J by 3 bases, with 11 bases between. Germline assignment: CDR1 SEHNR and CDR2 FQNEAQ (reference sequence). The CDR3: CASSPGGIYEQYF. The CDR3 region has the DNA TGTGCCAGCAGCCCTGGTGGGATCTACGAGCAGTACTTC.

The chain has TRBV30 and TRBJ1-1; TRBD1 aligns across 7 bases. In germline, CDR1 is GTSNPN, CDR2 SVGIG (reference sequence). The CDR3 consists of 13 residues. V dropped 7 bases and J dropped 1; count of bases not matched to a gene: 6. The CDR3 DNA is TGTGCCTCTTTCGGGACAGAGAACACTGAAGCTTTCTTT. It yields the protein CASFGTENTEAFF.

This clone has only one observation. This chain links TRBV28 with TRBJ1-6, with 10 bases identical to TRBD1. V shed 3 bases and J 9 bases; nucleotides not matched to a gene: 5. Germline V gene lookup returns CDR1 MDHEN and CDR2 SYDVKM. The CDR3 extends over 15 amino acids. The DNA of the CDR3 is TGTGCCAGCAGTTTGGGGACAGGGGTTGGTTCACCCCTCCACTTT. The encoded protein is CASSLGTGVGSPLHF.

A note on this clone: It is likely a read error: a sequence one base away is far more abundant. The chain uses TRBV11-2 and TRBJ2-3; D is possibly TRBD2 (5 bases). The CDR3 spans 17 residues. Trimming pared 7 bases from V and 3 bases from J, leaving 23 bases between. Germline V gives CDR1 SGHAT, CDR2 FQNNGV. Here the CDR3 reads CASILITAVWETDTQYF. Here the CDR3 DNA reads TGTGCCAGCATCCTCATAACCGCGGTGTGGGAGACAGATACGCAGTATTTT.

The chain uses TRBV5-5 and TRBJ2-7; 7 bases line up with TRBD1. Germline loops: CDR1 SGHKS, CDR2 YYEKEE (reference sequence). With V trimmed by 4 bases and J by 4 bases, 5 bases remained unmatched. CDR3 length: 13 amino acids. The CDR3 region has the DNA TGTGCCAGCAGCCTCGGACAGGTTTACGAGCAGTACTTC. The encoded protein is CASSLGQVYEQYF.

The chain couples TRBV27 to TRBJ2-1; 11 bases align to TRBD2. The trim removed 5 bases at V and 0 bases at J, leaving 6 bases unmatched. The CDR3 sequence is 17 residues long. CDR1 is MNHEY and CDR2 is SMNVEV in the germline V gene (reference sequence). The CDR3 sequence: CASSHGTSGSSYNEQFF. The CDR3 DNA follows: TGTGCCAGCAGTCACGGGACTAGCGGTAGCTCCTACAATGAGCAGTTCTTC.

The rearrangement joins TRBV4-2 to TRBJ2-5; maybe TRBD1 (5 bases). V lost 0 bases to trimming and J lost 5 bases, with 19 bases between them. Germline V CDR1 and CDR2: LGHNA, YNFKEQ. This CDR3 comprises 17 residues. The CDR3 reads CASSQETGHTLGETQYF. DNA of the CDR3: TGTGCCAGCAGCCAAGAAACCGGACATACCCTTGGGGAGACCCAGTACTTC.

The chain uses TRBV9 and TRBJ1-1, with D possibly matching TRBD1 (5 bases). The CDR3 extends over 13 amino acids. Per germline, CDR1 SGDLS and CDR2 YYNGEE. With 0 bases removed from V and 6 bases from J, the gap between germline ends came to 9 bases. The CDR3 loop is CASSVGQGSEAFF. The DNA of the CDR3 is TGTGCCAGCAGCGTAGGGCAGGGTTCTGAAGCTTTCTTT.

In nucleotides, the CDR3 is TGTGCCAGCAGCCAAGTTAGCGGGGGGGCAGGGGATACGCAGTATTTT. Amino acids: CASSQVSGGAGDTQYF. V and J are TRBV4-2 and TRBJ2-3; 11 nucleotides line up with TRBD2. Germline V gene lookup returns CDR1 LGHNA and CDR2 YNFKEQ. This CDR3 is 16 amino acids long. V was pared by 1 base and J by 6 bases, with 6 bases of the junction left unmatched.

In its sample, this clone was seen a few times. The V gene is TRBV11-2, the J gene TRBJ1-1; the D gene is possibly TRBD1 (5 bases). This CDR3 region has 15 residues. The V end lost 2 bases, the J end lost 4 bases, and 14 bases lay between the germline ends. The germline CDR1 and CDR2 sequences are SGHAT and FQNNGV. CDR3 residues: CASSLLGQGSTEAFF. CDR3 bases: TGTGCCAGCAGCTTATTAGGGCAGGGTTCCACTGAAGCTTTCTTT. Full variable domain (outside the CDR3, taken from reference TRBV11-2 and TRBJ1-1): EAGVAQSPRYKIIEKRQSVAFWCNPISGHATLYWYQQILGQGPKLLIQFQNNGVVDDSQLPKDRFSAERLKGVDSTLKIQPAKLEDSAVYLCASSLLGQGSTEAFFGQGTRLTVV.